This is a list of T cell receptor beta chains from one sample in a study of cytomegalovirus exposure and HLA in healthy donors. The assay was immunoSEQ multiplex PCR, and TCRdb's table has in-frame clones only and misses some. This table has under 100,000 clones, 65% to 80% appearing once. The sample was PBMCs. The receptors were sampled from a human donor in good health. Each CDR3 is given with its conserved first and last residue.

CASSQDRGVTEAFF | 14 | TRBJ1-1 | TRBV14
CASSEAGQFYGYTF | 14 | TRBJ1-2 | TRBV6-1
CATSRGWNRATEAFF | 15 | TRBJ1-1 | TRBV15
CASSYSPGGSTEAFF | 15 | TRBJ1-1 | TRBV27
CASSQVADTNYGYTF | 15 | TRBJ1-2 | TRBV4-1
CASSLPGQGKVEQFF | 15 | TRBJ2-1 | TRBV7-2
CASRGLINYGYTF | 13 | TRBJ1-2 | TRBV28
CASMDSGGDYQPQHF | 15 | TRBJ1-5 | TRBV10-3
CSVDTRGETEAFF | 13 | TRBJ1-1 | TRBV29-1
CASSYLHSGTGELFF | 15 | TRBJ2-2 | TRBV6-5
CATTQGYGYTF | 11 | TRBJ1-2 | TRBV6-5
CASSPKQGAVYGYTF | 15 | TRBJ1-2 | TRBV7-8
CASSSHGGPNTEAFF | 15 | TRBJ1-1 | TRBV5-1
CASSVAGTSGVEFF | 14 | TRBJ2-1 | TRBV9
CASSATGLRETQYF | 14 | TRBJ2-5 | TRBV6-1
CSVEEGLPGEQPFF | 14 | TRBJ1-1 | TRBV29-1
CASSLRASGIHPGELFF | 17 | TRBJ2-2 | TRBV7-2
CASSIRVRGSGANVLTF | 17 | TRBJ2-6 | TRBV19
CAITPGLAGSYEQYF | 15 | TRBJ2-7 | TRBV10-3
CASSELTITGNTEAFF | 16 | TRBJ1-1 | TRBV6-1
CASSPTSGTYNEQFF | 15 | TRBJ2-1 | TRBV5-4
CSSSPIETEAFF | 12 | TRBJ1-1 | TRBV7-9
CAISESGVATEAFF | 14 | TRBJ1-1 | TRBV10-3
CASSALQGAEGNTIYF | 16 | TRBJ1-3 | TRBV6-1
CASSASGDYNEQFF | 14 | TRBJ2-1 | TRBV5-1
CASSPPGTGLNTEAFF | 16 | TRBJ1-1 | TRBV18
CASGVTGAEQYF | 12 | TRBJ2-7 | TRBV14
CASSSSGTDRGYTF | 14 | TRBJ1-2 | TRBV6-1
CASSETGYSNQPQHF | 15 | TRBJ1-5 | TRBV6-5
CASTKVGTGQETQYF | 15 | TRBJ2-5 | TRBV5-1
CATSKPDRATGNTIYF | 16 | TRBJ1-3 | TRBV15
CASSEATGFPGELFF | 15 | TRBJ2-2 | TRBV6-1
CASSVRAGQAGNTIYF | 16 | TRBJ1-3 | TRBV9
CASSISGANVLTF | 13 | TRBJ2-6 | TRBV5-4
CASSLDGTSSDEQYF | 15 | TRBJ2-7 | TRBV5-1
CASRNRGLNEKLFF | 14 | TRBJ1-4 | TRBV19
CASSPHNNYGYTF | 13 | TRBJ1-2 | TRBV6-5
CASSDSRSSGNTIYF | 15 | TRBJ1-3 | TRBV6-1
CASRPGTGAYGYTF | 14 | TRBJ1-2 | TRBV5-1
CASSSGTSGPSGANVLTF | 18 | TRBJ2-6 | TRBV21-1
CASRLAGEGDTQYF | 14 | TRBJ2-3 | TRBV5-1
CASSSGPKRTEGTDTQYF | 18 | TRBJ2-3 | TRBV5-4